This T cell receptor beta chain was recorded in a study of identical twins. A single record per CDR3 protein comes from TCRdb applying MiXCR to the 5' RACE reads. Among 550,000 to 700,000 distinct CDR3 sequences, around 20% were seen once, and the ten largest hold approximately 4.5%. Study conclusions and caveats: High-abundance cord blood beta clonotypes had fewer insertions; memory repertoires showed none. Beta out-of-frame sequences showed weaker excess sharing between twins.

Germline lookup yields CDR1 SQVTM and CDR2 ANQGSEA. V was trimmed by 7 bases and J by 5 bases, leaving 12 bases between them. The CDR3 totals 11 residues. In the case of this clonotype: No antigen is known for it.

The same specimen was also included in a second study, on T cells expressing NK-cell markers. From that paper: Several donors showed these clonotypes also leading the CD3+CD56-NKG2C+ fraction.

The rearrangement uses TRBV29-1 and TRBJ2-7; unclear D gene. The clonotype was recovered from a woman aged 18-29 years in good health. Sequencing was performed on PBMCs. The CDR3 protein is CSARYRNEQYF. The CDR3 coding sequence is TGCAGCGCCCGTTATCGTAACGAGCAGTACTTC.